The clone carrying this TCR beta chain came up many times. These data originate in a study of T-cell reconstitution after alpha-beta-depleted transplantation in children. TCRbeta library construction was performed incorporating unique molecular identifiers. TCRdb re-called the PCR reads with MiXCR, one entry per CDR3 protein. This sample has a few hundred thousand distinct CDR3 sequences, with roughly 20% found just once. The clonotype originates from a human donor who donated a stem cell graft to a child with acute myeloid leukemia. Sequenced here: PBMCs from the stem cell graft donor, sampled from the stem cell graft.

CDR3 DNA sequence: TGCAGCGACATTAAACTAGCGGGAGGGTTGGATGAGCAGTTCTTC. Translation: CSDIKLAGGLDEQFF. V is TRBV29-1 and J is TRBJ2-1; 13 bases are shared with TRBD2. Germline CDR1 and CDR2: SQVTM and ANQGSEA. V lost 7 bases to trimming and J lost 8 bases; unmatched junction nucleotides: 11. CDR3 length equals 15 residues.